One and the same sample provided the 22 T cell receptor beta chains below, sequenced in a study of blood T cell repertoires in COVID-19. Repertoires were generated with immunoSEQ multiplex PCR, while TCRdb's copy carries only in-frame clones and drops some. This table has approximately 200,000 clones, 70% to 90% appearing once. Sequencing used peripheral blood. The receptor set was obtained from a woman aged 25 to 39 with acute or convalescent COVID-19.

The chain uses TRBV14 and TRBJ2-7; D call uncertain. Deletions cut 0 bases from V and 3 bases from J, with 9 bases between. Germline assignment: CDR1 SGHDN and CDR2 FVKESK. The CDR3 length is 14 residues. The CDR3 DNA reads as TGTGCCAGCAGCCAAGAACCCTTAGACTACGAGCAGTACTTC. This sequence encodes CASSQEPLDYEQYF.

CDR3 sequence reads: CASSDQTGGNTEAFF. The CDR3 DNA follows: TGTGCCAGCAGTGACCAGACAGGAGGGAACACTGAAGCTTTCTTT. The chain carries TRBV25-1 and TRBJ1-1; D may be TRBD1 (6 bases). Germline V gene lookup returns CDR1 MGHDK and CDR2 SYGVNS. CDR3 length: 15 residues. V lost 3 bases to trimming and J lost 1 base, with 12 bases between them.

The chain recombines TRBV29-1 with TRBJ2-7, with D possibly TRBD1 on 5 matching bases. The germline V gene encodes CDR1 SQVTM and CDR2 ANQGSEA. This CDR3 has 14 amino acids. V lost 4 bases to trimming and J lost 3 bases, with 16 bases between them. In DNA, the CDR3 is TGCAGCGTTGGGGGCCCCCAGGGAAACTACGAGCAGTACTTC. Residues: CSVGGPQGNYEQYF.

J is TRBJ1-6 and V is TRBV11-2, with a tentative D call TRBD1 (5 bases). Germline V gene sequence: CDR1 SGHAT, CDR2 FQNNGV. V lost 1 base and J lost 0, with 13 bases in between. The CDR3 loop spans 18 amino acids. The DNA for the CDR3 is TGTGCCAGCAGCTTAGGGGGACTCCCCAGCTCCTATAATTCACCCCTCCACTTT. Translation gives CASSLGGLPSSYNSPLHF.

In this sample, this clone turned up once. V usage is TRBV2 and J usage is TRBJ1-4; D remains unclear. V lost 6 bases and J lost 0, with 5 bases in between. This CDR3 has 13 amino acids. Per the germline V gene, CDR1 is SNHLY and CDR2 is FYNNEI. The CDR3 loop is CASSLTTNEKLFF. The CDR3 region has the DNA TGTGCCAGCAGCTTAACAACTAATGAAAAACTGTTTTTT.

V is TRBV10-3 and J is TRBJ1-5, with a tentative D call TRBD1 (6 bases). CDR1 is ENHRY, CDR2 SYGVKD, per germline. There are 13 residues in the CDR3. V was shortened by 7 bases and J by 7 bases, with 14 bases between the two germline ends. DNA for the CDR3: TGTGCCATCAACAACGACAGGACCCAGCCCCAGCATTTT. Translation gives CAINNDRTQPQHF.

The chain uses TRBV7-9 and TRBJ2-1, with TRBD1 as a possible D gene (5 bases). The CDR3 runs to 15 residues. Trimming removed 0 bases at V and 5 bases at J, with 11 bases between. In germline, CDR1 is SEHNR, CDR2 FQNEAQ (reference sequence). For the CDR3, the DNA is TGTGCCAGCAGCTTAGCGAGGACATACGACAATGAGCAGTTCTTC. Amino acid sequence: CASSLARTYDNEQFF.

This CDR3 is CASRGQGGDTQYF. The CDR3 nucleotides read TGTGCCAGCAGAGGACAGGGAGGAGATACGCAGTATTTT. The chain combines TRBV6-5 with TRBJ2-3; 8 bases agree with TRBD1. CDR3 size: 13 residues. V dropped 6 bases and J dropped 5; count of bases not matched to a gene: 4. Germline CDR1 is MNHEY and CDR2 is SVGAGI.

Here the CDR3 reads CARSEETGTNEKLFF. CDR3 DNA: TGTGCCAGAAGCGAGGAGACCGGAACTAATGAAAAACTGTTTTTT. The chain uses TRBV5-3 and TRBJ1-4; D is unclear. TRBV5-3 is classed as an ORF, of uncertain function. This CDR3 has 15 residues. Trimming pared 4 bases from V and 1 base from J, leaving 11 bases between.

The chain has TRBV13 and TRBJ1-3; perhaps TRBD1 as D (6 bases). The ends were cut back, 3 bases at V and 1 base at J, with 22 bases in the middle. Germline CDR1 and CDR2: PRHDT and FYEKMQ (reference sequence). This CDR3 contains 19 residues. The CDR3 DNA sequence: TGTGCCAGCAGCTTGGTGGGCCACCTAGACAGGCCGTCTGGAAACACCATATATTTT. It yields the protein CASSLVGHLDRPSGNTIYF.

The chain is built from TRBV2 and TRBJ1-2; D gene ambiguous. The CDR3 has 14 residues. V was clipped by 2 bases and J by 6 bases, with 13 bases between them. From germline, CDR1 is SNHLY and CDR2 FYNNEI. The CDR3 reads CASSETREANGYTF. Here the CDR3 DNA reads TGTGCCAGCAGTGAAACGAGGGAAGCGAATGGCTACACCTTC.

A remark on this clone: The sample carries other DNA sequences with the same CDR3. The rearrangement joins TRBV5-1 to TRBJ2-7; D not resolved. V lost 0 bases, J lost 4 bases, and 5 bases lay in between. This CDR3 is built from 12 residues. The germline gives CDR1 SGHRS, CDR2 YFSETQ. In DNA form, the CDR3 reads TGCGCCAGCAGCTTGGATCTGTACGAGCAGTACTTC. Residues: CASSLDLYEQYF.

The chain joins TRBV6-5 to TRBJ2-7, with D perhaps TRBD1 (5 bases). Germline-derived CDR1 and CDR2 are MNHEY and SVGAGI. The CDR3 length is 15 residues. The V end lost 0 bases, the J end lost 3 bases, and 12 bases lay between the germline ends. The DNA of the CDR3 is TGTGCCAGCAGTTACTCTGGGAAACAGGACTACGAGCAGTACTTC. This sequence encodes CASSYSGKQDYEQYF.

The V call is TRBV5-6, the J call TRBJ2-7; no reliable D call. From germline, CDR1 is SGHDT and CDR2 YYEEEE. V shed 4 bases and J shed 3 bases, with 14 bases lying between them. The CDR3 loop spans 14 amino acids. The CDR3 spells CASSTVLNFYEQYF. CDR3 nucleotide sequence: TGTGCCAGCAGCACGGTCCTGAATTTCTACGAGCAGTACTTC.

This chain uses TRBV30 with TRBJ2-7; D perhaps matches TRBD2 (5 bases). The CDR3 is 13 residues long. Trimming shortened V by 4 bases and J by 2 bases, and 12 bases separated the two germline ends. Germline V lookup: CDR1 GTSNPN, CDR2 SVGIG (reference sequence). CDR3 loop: CAWTGVNPYEQYF. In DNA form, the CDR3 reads TGTGCCTGGACCGGGGTCAACCCCTACGAGCAGTACTTC.

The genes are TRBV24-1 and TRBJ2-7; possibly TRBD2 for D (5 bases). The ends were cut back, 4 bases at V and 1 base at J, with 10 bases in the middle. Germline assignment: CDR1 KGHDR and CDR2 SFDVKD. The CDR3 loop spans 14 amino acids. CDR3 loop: CATSDGGRSYEQYF. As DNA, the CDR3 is TGTGCCACCAGTGACGGAGGCCGTTCCTACGAGCAGTACTTC.

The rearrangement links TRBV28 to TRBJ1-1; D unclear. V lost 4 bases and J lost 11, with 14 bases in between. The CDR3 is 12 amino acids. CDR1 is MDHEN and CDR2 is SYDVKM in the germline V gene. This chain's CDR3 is CASSYQLETAFF. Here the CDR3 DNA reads TGTGCCAGCAGTTACCAACTGGAGACGGCTTTCTTT.

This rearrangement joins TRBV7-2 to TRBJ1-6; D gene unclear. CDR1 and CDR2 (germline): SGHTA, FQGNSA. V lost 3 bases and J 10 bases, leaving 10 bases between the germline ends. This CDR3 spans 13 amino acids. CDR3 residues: CASSFEKNSPLHF. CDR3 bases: TGTGCCAGCAGCTTCGAGAAGAACTCACCCCTCCACTTT.

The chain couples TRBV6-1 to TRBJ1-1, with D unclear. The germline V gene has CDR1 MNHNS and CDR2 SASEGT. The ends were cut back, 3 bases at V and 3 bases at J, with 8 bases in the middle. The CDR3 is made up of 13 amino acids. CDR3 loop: CASSEGPYTEAFF. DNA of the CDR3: TGTGCCAGCAGTGAGGGCCCTTACACTGAAGCTTTCTTT.

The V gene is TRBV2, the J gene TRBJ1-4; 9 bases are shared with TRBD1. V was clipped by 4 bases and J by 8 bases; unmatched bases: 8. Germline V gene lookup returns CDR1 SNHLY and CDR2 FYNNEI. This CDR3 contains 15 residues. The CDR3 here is CASSAGQGYNEKLFF. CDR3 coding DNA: TGTGCCAGCAGTGCGGGACAGGGATATAACGAAAAACTGTTTTTT. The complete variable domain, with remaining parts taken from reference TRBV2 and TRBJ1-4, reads EPEVTQTPSHQVTQMGQEVILRCVPISNHLYFYWYRQILGQKVEFLVSFYNNEISEKSEIFDDQFSVERPDGSNFTLKIRSTKLEDSAMYFCASSAGQGYNEKLFFGSGTQLSVL.

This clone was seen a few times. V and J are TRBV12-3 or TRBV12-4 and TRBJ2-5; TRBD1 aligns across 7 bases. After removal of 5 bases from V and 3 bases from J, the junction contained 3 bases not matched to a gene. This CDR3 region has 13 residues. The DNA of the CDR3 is TGTGCCAGCAGTCCCGACAGGGAAGAGACCCAGTACTTC. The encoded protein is CASSPDREETQYF.

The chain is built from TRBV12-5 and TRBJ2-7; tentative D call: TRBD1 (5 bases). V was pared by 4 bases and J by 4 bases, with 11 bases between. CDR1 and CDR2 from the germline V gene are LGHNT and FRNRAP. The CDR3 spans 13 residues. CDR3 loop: CASGWGSEYEQYF. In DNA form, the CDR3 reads TGTGCTAGTGGTTGGGGCTCCGAATACGAGCAGTACTTC. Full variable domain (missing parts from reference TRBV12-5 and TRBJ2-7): DARVTQTPRHKVTEMGQEVTMRCQPILGHNTVFWYRQTMMQGLELLAYFRNRAPLDDSGMPKDRFSAEMPDATLATLKIQPSEPRDSAVYFCASGWGSEYEQYFGPGTRLTVT.